One T cell receptor (beta chain) is described in this entry. Its antigen is unknown. This record belongs to a study of CD8+ T cells in alopecia areata. Study information: Treated individuals took tofacitinib by mouth, 5 to 10 mg twice daily. Patients remained on tofacitinib for 6 to 18 months and then went 6 months without it. Study-wide findings and caveats: Alopecia totalis/universalis scalp especially showed more expanded CD8+ clones than normal scalp. Scalp sequencing captures resident alphabeta T cells of normal skin too.

TCR sequencing used cDNA made by reverse transcription of extracted RNA. Produced via immunoSEQ multiplex PCR; TCRdb's table is partial and in-frame only. The table includes just over 150,000 clones, around half detected once. CDR3 length equals 13 residues. V was pared by 6 bases and J by 4 bases, with 13 bases between. Germline assignment: CDR1 LNHDA and CDR2 SQIVND (reference sequence). This chain links TRBV19 with TRBJ2-7; maybe TRBD1 (5 bases). This clonotype was sampled from a human donor with alopecia areata. The starting material was CD8+ T cells sorted from blood, obtained at week 0. The CDR3: CASSETAVYEQYF. For the CDR3, the DNA is TGTGCCAGTAGCGAGACAGCAGTATACGAGCAGTACTTC.